Reported below is one TCR beta chain. The source of the sample is a study of CD8+CD57+ T cells in acquired aplastic anemia. TCR beta VDJ and CDR3 profiles were obtained from a genomic DNA template. One entry per CDR3 protein results from TCRdb running MiXCR on the reads. The repertoire consists of over 35,000 distinct CDR3 sequences, with 65% to 70% occurring once and the leading ten covering around a quarter. The germline V gene encodes CDR1 SGHTA and CDR2 FQGTGA. The CDR3 is made up of 11 amino acids. With 2 bases removed from V and 10 bases from J, the gap between germline ends came to 6 bases. This receptor was identified in a human donor in good health, serving as a control. The rearrangement joins TRBV7-3 to TRBJ2-1; D ambiguous. The sample was sorted CD4+, CD8+, or CD8+CD57+ T cells (not recorded which) from PBMCs. Written as DNA, the CDR3 is TGTGCCAGCAGCTTAGTAGGGGAGCAGTTCTTC. As protein: CASSLVGEQFF.